This T cell receptor (beta chain) was observed in a study of glioma-infiltrating T cells after dendritic cell vaccination (dated by TCRdb to 2016 to 2018). Broadly, across the study: A cohort of 15 glioblastoma patients from Phase I and II dendritic cell vaccination trials was included, of whom 9 were newly diagnosed and 6 had recurrent disease. Survival after dendritic cell vaccination was correlated with TCR sequencing metrics, such as TIL content and the overlap between tumor and blood repertoires. Each patient was given three intradermal dendritic cell vaccine injections, spaced two weeks apart, in the arm below the axilla. To make the vaccine, monocyte-derived dendritic cells were cultured for seven to eight days with IL-4 and GM-CSF and then pulsed overnight with autologous tumor lysate. Between about 2002 and 2012, patients were given autologous tumor lysate-pulsed dendritic cell vaccination. Deep sequencing of TCR beta CDR3 regions was used to quantify tumor-infiltrating lymphocyte content and compare tumor and blood repertoires in dendritic cell-vaccinated glioblastoma patients.

Using the immunoSEQ assay, TCRB CDR3 regions were amplified from roughly 2 micrograms of genomic DNA, or from all available DNA when less than that was on hand. Multiplex PCR used 60 forward primers for TCR V beta segments and 13 reverse primers for J beta segments. To estimate reads per starting template, synthetic control templates were spiked into each sample at limiting dilution. Reads of 87 bp were generated by sequencing on the Illumina HiSeq System. From the authors' description of their analysis: PCR and sequencing errors were removed by a nearest neighbor algorithm that merged closely related sequences. TCR overlap was defined as the percentage of unique tumor TCR beta sequences that were also found in the peripheral blood of the same patient. The immuneACCESS repertoire file appears here via TCRdb, limited to in-frame rearrangements. These files lack a portion of the clones; in checked studies, under half of the deficit traces to unresolved V genes, and the cause of the others is not known. V, J and clone size derive from that table, while D and trimming were established from the DNA sequence. Recorded for this sample are about 100,000 clones; around 80% of them occurred a single time. The ten top clones hold nearly 6% of the sample.

Selection of patients required sufficient residual fresh-frozen tumor tissue and over two years of available survival data. Molecular status otherwise varied across the glioblastoma patients, but none of them carried an isocitrate dehydrogenase mutation. PBMC were collected before vaccination, two weeks after the third vaccination, and at tumor progression when it occurred. Genomic DNA was extracted with the Qiagen DNeasy Blood extraction Kit. Study-level results and caveats: The TCR overlap response model with three groups was called speculative and said to need prospective validation. No direct relationship between TCR clonality and survival was found, suggesting a diverse polyclonal response may matter. The cohort was small and heterogeneous, only a few patients had full blood and tumor sets, and even fewer had initial-recurrent tumor pairs. After dendritic cell vaccination, a higher estimated pretreatment TIL content predicted longer time to progression and overall survival.

The germline V end is reduced by 1 base and the J end by 2 bases; junction bases left unmatched: 13. The CDR3 contains 19 residues, cysteine and phenylalanine counted. Only the CDR3 DNA stays, 57 bases, in frame from base 1. The germline V gene gives CDR1 as SGHAT and CDR2 as FQNNGV. As concerns this clone: No cognate antigen has been identified for it. No much larger clone is present one base from it, and per-base qualities are unavailable.

This chain is built from TRBV11-2 and TRBJ2-3; TRBD2 fits 9 bases in the junction. This sequence originates from a human donor with glioblastoma. Material: blood, obtained before dendritic cell vaccination. The nucleotide sequence is given as TGTGCCAGCAGCTTAGGAGGCCTATTGACTAGCGGCCCCACAGATACGCAGTATTTT. Its protein reads: CASSLGGLLTSGPTDTQYF.